This T cell receptor (beta chain) was identified in a study of T cell changes during pregnancy in multiple sclerosis. This CDR3 comprises 14 residues. Between the trimmed V and J ends, which lost 6 bases and 6 bases, there was a span of 17 bases. Germline V lookup: CDR1 MNHEY, CDR2 SVGAGI. TCRdb's table, derived via immunoSEQ multiplex PCR, lists solely in-frame clones and lacks some. The sample has about 39,000 clones, approximately 90% seen once. This receptor was obtained from a female donor in good health, enrolled as a control in a pregnancy study. Sample: CD4+ T cells from peripheral blood mononuclear cells, taken in the first trimester of pregnancy. This chain uses TRBV6-5 with TRBJ1-2, with D tentatively TRBD1 (5 bases). CDR3 region: CASSRRGSWHGYTF. The DNA for the CDR3 is TGTGCCAGCAGCCGCCGGGGGAGCTGGCATGGCTACACCTTC.